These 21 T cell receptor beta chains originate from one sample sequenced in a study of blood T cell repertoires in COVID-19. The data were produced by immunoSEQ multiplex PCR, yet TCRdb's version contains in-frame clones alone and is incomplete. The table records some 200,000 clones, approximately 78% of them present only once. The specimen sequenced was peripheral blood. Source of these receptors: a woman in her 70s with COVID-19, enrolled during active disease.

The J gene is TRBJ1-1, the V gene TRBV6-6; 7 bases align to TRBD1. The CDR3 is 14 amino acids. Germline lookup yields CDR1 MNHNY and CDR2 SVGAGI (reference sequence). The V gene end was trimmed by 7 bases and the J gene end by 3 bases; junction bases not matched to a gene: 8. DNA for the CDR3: TGTGCCAGCACCCAGGGACAGAGAGACACTGAAGCTTTCTTT. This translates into CASTQGQRDTEAFF.

CDR3 sequence reads: CASSSRQGADEAFF. CDR3 DNA sequence: TGTGCCAGCAGTTCCAGACAGGGGGCCGATGAAGCTTTCTTT. V gene TRBV6-6 combines with J gene TRBJ1-1; TRBD1 matches at 10 bases. V dropped 4 bases and J dropped 7; count of bases not matched to a gene: 6. This CDR3 has 14 residues. The germline gives CDR1 MNHNY, CDR2 SVGAGI (reference sequence).

The CDR3 spells CASSYPGQVNTEAFF. CDR3 nucleotide sequence: TGTGCCAGCAGTTACCCCGGACAAGTGAACACTGAAGCTTTCTTT. V is TRBV6-5 and J is TRBJ1-1; TRBD1 might be the D (5 bases). V lost 2 bases, J lost 0 bases, and 10 bases lay in between. The CDR3 loop spans 15 amino acids. Per the germline V gene, CDR1 is MNHEY and CDR2 is SVGAGI.

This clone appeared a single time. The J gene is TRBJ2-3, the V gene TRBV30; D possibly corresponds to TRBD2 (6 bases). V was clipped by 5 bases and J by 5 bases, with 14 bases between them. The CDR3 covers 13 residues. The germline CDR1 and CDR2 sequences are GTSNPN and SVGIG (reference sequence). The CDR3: CAWDAGFEDTQYF. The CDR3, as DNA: TGTGCCTGGGACGCGGGGTTTGAAGATACGCAGTATTTT.

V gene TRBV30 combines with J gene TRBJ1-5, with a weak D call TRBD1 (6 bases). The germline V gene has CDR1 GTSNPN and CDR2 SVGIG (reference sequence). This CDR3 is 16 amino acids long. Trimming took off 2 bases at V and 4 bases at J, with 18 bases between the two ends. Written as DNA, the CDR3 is TGTGCCTGGAGTAAAAATTTGGGGGCGGTAAATCAGCCCCAGCATTTT. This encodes CAWSKNLGAVNQPQHF.

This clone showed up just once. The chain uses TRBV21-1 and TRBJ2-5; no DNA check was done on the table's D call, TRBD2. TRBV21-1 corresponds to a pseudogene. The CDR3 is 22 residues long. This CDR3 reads CASSKDGGLAGDNPLTGETQYF. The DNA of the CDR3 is TGTGCCAGCAGCAAAGACGGGGGACTAGCCGGAGATAACCCCTTGACAGGAGAGACCCAGTACTTC.

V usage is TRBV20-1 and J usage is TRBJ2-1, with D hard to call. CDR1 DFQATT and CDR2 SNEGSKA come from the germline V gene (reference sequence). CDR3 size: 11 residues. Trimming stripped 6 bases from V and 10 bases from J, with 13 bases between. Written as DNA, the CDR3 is TGCAGTGCCCGATCCCTACAGGAGCAGTTCTTC. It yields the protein CSARSLQEQFF.

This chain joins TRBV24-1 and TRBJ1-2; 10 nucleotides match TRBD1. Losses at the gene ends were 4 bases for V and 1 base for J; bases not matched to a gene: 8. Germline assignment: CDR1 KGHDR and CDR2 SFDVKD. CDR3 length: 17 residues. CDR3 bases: TGTGCCACCAGTGACCGCGGGACAGGGGAAGGTAACTATGGCTACACCTTC. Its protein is CATSDRGTGEGNYGYTF.

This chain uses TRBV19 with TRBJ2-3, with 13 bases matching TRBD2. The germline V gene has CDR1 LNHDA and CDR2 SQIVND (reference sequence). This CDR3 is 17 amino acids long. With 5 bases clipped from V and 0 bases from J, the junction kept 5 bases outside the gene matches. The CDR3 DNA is TGTGCCAGTAGTCTCGGGACTAGCGGGACTAGCACAGATACGCAGTATTTT. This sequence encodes CASSLGTSGTSTDTQYF. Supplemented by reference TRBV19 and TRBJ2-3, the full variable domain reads DGGITQSPKYLFRKEGQNVTLSCEQNLNHDAMYWYRQDPGQGLRLIYYSQIVNDFQKGDIAEGYSVSREKKESFPLTVTSAQKNPTAFYLCASSLGTSGTSTDTQYFGPGTRLTVL.

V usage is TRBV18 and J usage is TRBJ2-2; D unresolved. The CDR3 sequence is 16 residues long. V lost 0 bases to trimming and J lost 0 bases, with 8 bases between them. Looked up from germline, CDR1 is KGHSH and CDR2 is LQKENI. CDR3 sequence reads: CASSPPRGSNTGELFF. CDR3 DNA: TGTGCCAGCTCACCACCGAGAGGATCGAACACCGGGGAGCTGTTTTTT.

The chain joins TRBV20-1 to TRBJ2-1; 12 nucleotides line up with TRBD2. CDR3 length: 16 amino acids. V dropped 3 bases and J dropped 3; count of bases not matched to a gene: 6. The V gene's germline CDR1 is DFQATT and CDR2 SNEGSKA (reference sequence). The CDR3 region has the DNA TGCAGTGCTAGTCAGGGACTAGCGGGTGTCTACAATGAGCAGTTCTTC. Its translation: CSASQGLAGVYNEQFF.

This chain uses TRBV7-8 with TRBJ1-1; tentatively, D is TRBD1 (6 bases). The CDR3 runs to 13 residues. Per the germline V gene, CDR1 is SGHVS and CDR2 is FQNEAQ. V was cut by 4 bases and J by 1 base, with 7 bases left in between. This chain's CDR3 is CASSSGQNTEAFF. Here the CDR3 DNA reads TGTGCCAGCAGCTCGGGACAGAACACTGAAGCTTTCTTT.

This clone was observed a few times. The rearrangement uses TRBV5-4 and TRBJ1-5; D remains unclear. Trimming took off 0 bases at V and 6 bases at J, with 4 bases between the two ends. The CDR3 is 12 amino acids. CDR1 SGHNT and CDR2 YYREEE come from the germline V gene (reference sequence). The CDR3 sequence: CASSLVVQPQHF. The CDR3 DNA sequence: TGTGCCAGCAGCTTGGTCGTTCAGCCCCAGCATTTT.

In DNA form, the CDR3 reads TGTGCCAGCAGCCCGGGACTAGTAGGTGAGCAGTACTTC. It is translated as CASSPGLVGEQYF. The rearrangement joins TRBV5-4 to TRBJ2-7, with 8 bases identical to TRBD2. The J segment lost 7 bases and the V segment lost 4 bases, leaving 7 bases of the junction unmatched. Per germline, CDR1 SGHNT and CDR2 YYREEE (reference sequence). The CDR3 has 13 amino acids.

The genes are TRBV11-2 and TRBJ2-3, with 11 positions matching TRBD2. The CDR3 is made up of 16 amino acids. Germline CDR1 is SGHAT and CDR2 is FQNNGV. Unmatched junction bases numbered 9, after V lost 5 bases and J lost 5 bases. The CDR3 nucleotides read TGTGCCAGCAGCCCGAAACTAGCGGGAGAGGGAGATACGCAGTATTTT. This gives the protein CASSPKLAGEGDTQYF.

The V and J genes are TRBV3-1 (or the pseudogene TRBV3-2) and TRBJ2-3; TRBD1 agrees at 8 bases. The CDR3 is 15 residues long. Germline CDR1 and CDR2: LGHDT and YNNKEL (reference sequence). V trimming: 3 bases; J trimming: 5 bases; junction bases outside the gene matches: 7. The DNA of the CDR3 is TGTGCCAGCAGCCAGGCCGGGACAGGCCGAGATACGCAGTATTTT. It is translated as CASSQAGTGRDTQYF.

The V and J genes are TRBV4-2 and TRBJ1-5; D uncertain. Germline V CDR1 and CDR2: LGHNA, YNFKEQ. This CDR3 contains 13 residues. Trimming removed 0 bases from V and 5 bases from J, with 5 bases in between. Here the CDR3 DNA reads TGTGCCAGCAGCCAAGAGGCTGATCAGCCCCAGCATTTT. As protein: CASSQEADQPQHF.

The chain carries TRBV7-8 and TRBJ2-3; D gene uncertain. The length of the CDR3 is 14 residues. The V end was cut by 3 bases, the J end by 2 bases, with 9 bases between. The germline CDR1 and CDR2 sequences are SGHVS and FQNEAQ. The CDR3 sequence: CASSFELTTDTQYF. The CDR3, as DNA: TGTGCCAGCAGCTTCGAGCTAACCACAGATACGCAGTATTTT.

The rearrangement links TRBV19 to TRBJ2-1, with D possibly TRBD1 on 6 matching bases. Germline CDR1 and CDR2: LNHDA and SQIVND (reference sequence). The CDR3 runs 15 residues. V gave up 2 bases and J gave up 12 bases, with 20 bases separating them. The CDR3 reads CASSIHTTGPLGQFF. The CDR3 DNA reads TGTGCCAGTAGTATACATACGACAGGTCCCCTTGGGCAGTTCTTC.

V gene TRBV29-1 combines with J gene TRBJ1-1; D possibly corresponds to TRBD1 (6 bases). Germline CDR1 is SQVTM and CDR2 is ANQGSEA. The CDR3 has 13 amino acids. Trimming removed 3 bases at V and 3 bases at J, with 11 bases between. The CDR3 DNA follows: TGCAGCGTTGATTGGGGGCGTGACACTGAAGCTTTCTTT. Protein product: CSVDWGRDTEAFF.

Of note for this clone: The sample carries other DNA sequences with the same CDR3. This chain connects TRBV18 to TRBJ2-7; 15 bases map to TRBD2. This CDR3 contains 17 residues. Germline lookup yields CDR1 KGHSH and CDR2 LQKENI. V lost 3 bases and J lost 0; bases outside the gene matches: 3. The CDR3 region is CASSPGGLAGGSYEQYF. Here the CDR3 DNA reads TGTGCCAGCTCACCCGGGGGACTAGCGGGAGGCTCCTACGAGCAGTACTTC.